Shown below are 29 T cell receptor beta chains from a single sample sequenced in a study of blood T cell repertoires in COVID-19. Assay: immunoSEQ multiplex PCR; the TCRdb copy retains only in-frame clones and omits some. The data contain about 200,000 clones, approximately 85% of them singletons. The sequenced material came from peripheral blood. These TCRs come from an elderly woman with acute or convalescent COVID-19.

The chain couples TRBV3-1 (or the pseudogene TRBV3-2) to TRBJ1-2, with D maybe TRBD1 (6 bases). This CDR3 contains 15 residues. The germline V gene encodes CDR1 LGHDT and CDR2 YNNKEL (reference sequence). V was clipped by 2 bases and J by 2 bases, with 12 bases between them. CDR3 sequence reads: CASSQLWTDNYGYTF. The CDR3 coding sequence is TGTGCCAGCAGCCAATTGTGGACAGACAACTATGGCTACACCTTC.

The chain employs TRBV7-8 and TRBJ2-5; possible D gene TRBD1, 5 bases. The V and J ends lost 1 base and 5 bases respectively, with 11 bases between them. In germline, CDR1 is SGHVS, CDR2 FQNEAQ. The CDR3 runs 14 residues. CDR3 DNA sequence: TGTGCCAGCAGCTTAGTAGGGGTTTCCGAGACCCAGTACTTC. Translating it yields CASSLVGVSETQYF.

This clone was seen only once. The rearrangement joins TRBV18 to TRBJ1-1; 10 bases fit TRBD1. The V gene's germline CDR1 is KGHSH and CDR2 LQKENI. V lost 3 bases to trimming and J lost 7 bases; unmatched junction nucleotides: 11. This CDR3 has 16 amino acids. This chain's CDR3 is CASSPGQGLVDGEAFF. The DNA for the CDR3 is TGTGCCAGCTCACCGGGACAGGGGCTCGTTGATGGTGAAGCTTTCTTT. Full variable domain (outside the CDR3, taken from reference TRBV18 and TRBJ1-1): NAGVMQNPRHLVRRRGQEARLRCSPMKGHSHVYWYRQLPEEGLKFMVYLQKENIIDESGMPKERFSAEFPKEGPSILRIQQVVRGDSAAYFCASSPGQGLVDGEAFFGQGTRLTVV.

The V and J genes are TRBV24-1 and TRBJ2-2; D is undetermined. The V gene's germline CDR1 is KGHDR and CDR2 SFDVKD. V shed 3 bases and J shed 7 bases, with 5 bases lying between them. CDR3 length: 12 amino acids. Here the CDR3 DNA reads TGTGCCACCAGTGATCCCCTCGGGGAGCTGTTTTTT. Its protein is CATSDPLGELFF.

This clone has only one observation. This sequence joins TRBV29-1 and TRBJ1-3; D not resolved. V dropped 6 bases and J dropped 3 bases, with 9 bases sitting between them. Germline V lookup: CDR1 SQVTM, CDR2 ANQGSEA. The length of the CDR3 is 12 residues. CDR3 DNA sequence: TGCAGCGTCCACACGAATGGAAACACCATATATTTT. Translated: CSVHTNGNTIYF. Combining the CDR3 with reference TRBV29-1 and TRBJ1-3 gives the whole variable domain SAVISQKPSRDICQRGTSLTIQCQVDSQVTMMFWYRQQPGQSLTLIATANQGSEATYESGFVIDKFPISRPNLTFSTLTVSNMSPEDSSIYLCSVHTNGNTIYFGEGSWLTVV.

The chain couples TRBV5-5 to TRBJ2-7; 9 positions match TRBD1. Looked up from germline, CDR1 is SGHKS and CDR2 is YYEKEE (reference sequence). The trim removed 2 bases at V and 4 bases at J, leaving 7 bases unmatched. This CDR3 spans 15 amino acids. The CDR3 is CASSFTGGQIYEQYF. The CDR3 DNA is TGTGCCAGCAGCTTCACAGGGGGCCAAATATACGAGCAGTACTTC.

The chain has TRBV18 and TRBJ2-5, with D possibly matching TRBD1 (6 bases). V lost 5 bases, J lost 1 base, and 14 bases lay in between. The CDR3 sequence is 15 residues long. Germline CDR1 is KGHSH and CDR2 is LQKENI. The CDR3 nucleotides are TGTGCCAGCTCATACAACCGGGACATCCAAGAGACCCAGTACTTC. The encoded protein is CASSYNRDIQETQYF.

The table lists this clone with a few counts. The chain has TRBV6-5 and TRBJ1-2, with 9 bases that match TRBD1. There are 15 residues in the CDR3. The V segment lost 6 bases and the J segment 7 bases; nucleotides outside the gene matches: 12. Germline-derived CDR1 and CDR2 are MNHEY and SVGAGI. CDR3 in DNA: TGTGCCAGCAGCATTCTTCCGGGACAGGGCTTTGGCTACACCTTC. Amino acids: CASSILPGQGFGYTF.

The chain uses TRBV11-3 and TRBJ2-1; a weak D match, TRBD1 (5 bases). The CDR3 totals 15 residues. V lost 1 base, J lost 7 bases, and 14 bases lay in between. Germline assignment: CDR1 SGHNT and CDR2 YENEEA. The CDR3 sequence is CASSLGQGLQNEQFF. CDR3 nucleotides: TGTGCCAGCAGCTTAGGGCAGGGATTACAAAATGAGCAGTTCTTC.

This sequence joins TRBV5-1 and TRBJ1-1, with 7 bases matching TRBD1. CDR3 length equals 13 residues. The ends lost 2 bases at V and 4 bases at J; junction bases unmatched: 2. Germline V gene data show CDR1 as SGHRS and CDR2 as YFSETQ. The CDR3 here is CASSFQGGTEAFF. CDR3 sequence (DNA): TGCGCCAGCAGCTTCCAGGGGGGCACTGAAGCTTTCTTT. The entire variable domain, with the rest obtained from reference TRBV5-1 and TRBJ1-1, is as follows: KAGVTQTPRYLIKTRGQQVTLSCSPISGHRSVSWYQQTPGQGLQFLFEYFSETQRNKGNFPGRFSGRQFSNSRSEMNVSTLELGDSALYLCASSFQGGTEAFFGQGTRLTVV.

The chain couples TRBV7-9 to TRBJ2-3; 8 nucleotides line up with TRBD2. The CDR3 sequence is 11 residues long. CDR1 and CDR2 from the germline V gene are SEHNR and FQNEAQ (reference sequence). This CDR3 reads CAGGGSDTQYF. The CDR3 coding sequence is TGTGCGGGCGGGGGGTCAGATACGCAGTATTTT.

The J gene is TRBJ2-7, the V gene TRBV5-1; TRBD2 matches at 8 bases. V lost 4 bases and J lost 10; bases outside the gene matches: 13. Germline lookup yields CDR1 SGHRS and CDR2 YFSETQ. This CDR3 is 14 amino acids long. CDR3 residues: CASSTDFIGGEQYF. DNA for the CDR3: TGCGCCAGCAGCACGGACTTTATCGGGGGGGAACAGTACTTC.

V gene TRBV4-1 combines with J gene TRBJ2-1; a weak D match, TRBD2 (6 bases). The CDR3 length is 16 residues. From germline, CDR1 is MGHRA and CDR2 YSYEKL. Trimming left V 4 bases short and J 10 bases short, with 23 bases between. The CDR3 DNA reads TGCGCCAGCAGCCTTCCCTTCCGGGACTCAAAGAGGGAGCAGTTCTTC. The encoded protein is CASSLPFRDSKREQFF.

The chain carries TRBV4-1 and TRBJ2-6; unclear D gene. Germline values: CDR1 MGHRA, CDR2 YSYEKL. This CDR3 region has 18 residues. V shed 4 bases and J shed 0 bases, with 16 bases lying between them. Written as DNA, the CDR3 is TGCGCCAGCAGCCCTCGAGCCGGTGATAGCTCTGGGGCCAACGTCCTGACTTTC. Translation gives CASSPRAGDSSGANVLTF.

About this clone: Its ends do not fully match the called genes, so a read error is possible. The chain has TRBV3-1 (or the pseudogene TRBV3-2) and TRBJ2-4, with TRBD2 as a possible D gene (6 bases). Germline CDR1 is LGHDT and CDR2 is YNNKEL (reference sequence). The CDR3 contains 14 residues. As DNA, the CDR3 is TGTGCCAGCAGCCGAACGGGAGCCCAAAACATTCAGTACTTC. Residues: CASSRTGAQNIQYF.

The chain recombines TRBV19 with TRBJ1-1; TRBD1 matches 7 bases. Germline V gene sequence: CDR1 LNHDA, CDR2 SQIVND (reference sequence). V shed 9 bases, J shed 6 bases, and the junction held 22 bases outside the gene matches. This CDR3 spans 17 amino acids. The CDR3 region is CASQLRLQGLVNPEAFF. The CDR3 bases are TGTGCCAGCCAGTTGAGGCTACAGGGGCTAGTCAACCCTGAAGCTTTCTTT.

A few counts support this clone. The chain couples TRBV27 to TRBJ2-2, with 9 nucleotides matching TRBD2. This CDR3 contains 15 residues. Looked up from germline, CDR1 is MNHEY and CDR2 is SMNVEV (reference sequence). The J segment lost 2 bases and the V segment lost 6 bases, leaving 4 bases of the junction unmatched. CDR3 region: CASRLAGDNTGELFF. Here the CDR3 DNA reads TGTGCCAGCAGGTTAGCGGGAGATAACACCGGGGAGCTGTTTTTT.

The rearrangement joins TRBV6-1 to TRBJ2-7; perhaps TRBD1 as D (6 bases). V gave up 4 bases and J gave up 1 base, with 17 bases separating them. Germline CDR1 MNHNS, CDR2 SASEGT. There are 16 residues in the CDR3. This CDR3 is CASSGFYRASSYEQYF. The CDR3 DNA sequence: TGTGCCAGCAGTGGATTTTACAGGGCTTCTTCCTACGAGCAGTACTTC.

V is TRBV28 and J is TRBJ1-5, with D maybe TRBD1 (5 bases). The CDR3 has 16 residues. Germline CDR1 reads MDHEN; CDR2 reads SYDVKM. V lost 3 bases to trimming and J lost 1 base, with 13 bases between them. The CDR3 DNA reads TGTGCCAGCAGTTTTAGGGGACTTCGGAGCAATCAGCCCCAGCATTTT. Translated, it gives CASSFRGLRSNQPQHF.

The gene calls are TRBV29-1 and TRBJ2-1, with 9 bases matching TRBD1. The trim removed 1 base at V and 0 bases at J, leaving 22 bases unmatched. CDR3 length: 22 amino acids. The germline V gene encodes CDR1 SQVTM and CDR2 ANQGSEA. CDR3 in amino acids: CSVEVTPLGGQGLLSSYNEQFF. The CDR3 DNA is TGCAGCGTTGAAGTTACCCCTCTCGGGGGACAGGGCTTGTTGAGCTCCTACAATGAGCAGTTCTTC.

The chain uses TRBV6-5 and TRBJ1-4; possible D gene TRBD1, 5 bases. The germline CDR1 and CDR2 sequences are MNHEY and SVGAGI. V lost 4 bases and J lost 5, with 11 bases in between. The length of the CDR3 is 14 residues. Written as DNA, the CDR3 is TGTGCCAGCAGTTCAGGGCTGATGAATGAAAAACTGTTTTTT. Translated: CASSSGLMNEKLFF.

V usage is TRBV3-1 (or the pseudogene TRBV3-2) and J usage is TRBJ1-1; D is unclear. V was shortened by 0 bases and J by 7 bases, with 15 bases between the two germline ends. Looked up from germline, CDR1 is LGHDT and CDR2 is YNNKEL (reference sequence). This CDR3 is 15 amino acids long. In DNA, the CDR3 is TGTGCCAGCAGCCAAGAGGGCAGATACCACGGTGAAGCTTTCTTT. Protein: CASSQEGRYHGEAFF.

The chain links TRBV6-2 or TRBV6-3 to TRBJ2-7, with TRBD2 identical over 11 bases. Unmatched junction bases numbered 17, after V lost 6 bases and J lost 7 bases. The CDR3 is 17 residues long. The germline V gene has CDR1 MNHEY and CDR2 SVGEGT. The CDR3, as DNA: TGTGCCAGCAGCCCTACTAGCGGGAGCTATCATTCGGGAGAGCAGTACTTC. It yields the protein CASSPTSGSYHSGEQYF.

V usage is TRBV19 and J usage is TRBJ2-7, with TRBD2 identical over 9 bases. The CDR3 runs 13 residues. CDR1 and CDR2 from the germline V gene are LNHDA and SQIVND (reference sequence). The V segment lost 11 bases and the J segment 4 bases; nucleotides outside the gene matches: 9. The CDR3 region is CAGGISGSYEQYF. For the CDR3, the DNA is TGTGCCGGGGGGATTAGCGGGAGTTACGAGCAGTACTTC.

This clone occurred once. This chain links TRBV10-3 with TRBJ2-1; D not resolved. V was shortened by 2 bases and J by 6 bases, with 11 bases between the two germline ends. The CDR3 consists of 14 residues. Germline values: CDR1 ENHRY, CDR2 SYGVKD. CDR3 protein: CAISETLVPNEQFF. CDR3 DNA sequence: TGTGCCATCAGTGAGACCCTAGTTCCCAATGAGCAGTTCTTC.

The chain combines TRBV4-1 with TRBJ1-4; tentatively, D is TRBD1 (6 bases). The CDR3 extends over 12 amino acids. The V end was cut by 4 bases, the J end by 8 bases, with 8 bases between. Germline V gives CDR1 MGHRA, CDR2 YSYEKL. CDR3 amino acids: CASSPRGEKLFF. The CDR3 nucleotides read TGCGCCAGCAGCCCCAGGGGCGAAAAACTGTTTTTT.

In this sample, this clone turned up once. V is TRBV5-1 and J is TRBJ2-4; D not certain. V was shortened by 4 bases and J by 2 bases, with 10 bases between the two germline ends. Germline values: CDR1 SGHRS, CDR2 YFSETQ. The length of the CDR3 is 14 residues. As DNA, the CDR3 is TGCGCCAGCAGCGCGAACTTACCCAAAAACATTCAGTACTTC. Amino acids: CASSANLPKNIQYF.

This clone appeared a single time. The chain links TRBV6-2 or TRBV6-3 to TRBJ2-1; D is perhaps TRBD2 (6 bases). V was cut by 4 bases and J by 6 bases, with 16 bases left in between. CDR1 is MNHEY and CDR2 is SVGEGT in the germline V gene. The CDR3 loop spans 15 amino acids. In nucleotides, the CDR3 is TGTGCCAGCAGTTGGACTGGCGGGGCCCTCAATGAGCAGTTCTTC. It yields the protein CASSWTGGALNEQFF.

V is TRBV7-3 and J is TRBJ2-3; 9 positions match TRBD2. Per the germline V gene, CDR1 is SGHTA and CDR2 is FQGTGA. V was pared by 5 bases and J by 0 bases, with 3 bases of the junction left unmatched. This CDR3 contains 15 residues. CDR3 in amino acids: CASSHTSGSTDTQYF. The CDR3 region has the DNA TGTGCCAGCAGCCACACTAGCGGGAGCACAGATACGCAGTATTTT.